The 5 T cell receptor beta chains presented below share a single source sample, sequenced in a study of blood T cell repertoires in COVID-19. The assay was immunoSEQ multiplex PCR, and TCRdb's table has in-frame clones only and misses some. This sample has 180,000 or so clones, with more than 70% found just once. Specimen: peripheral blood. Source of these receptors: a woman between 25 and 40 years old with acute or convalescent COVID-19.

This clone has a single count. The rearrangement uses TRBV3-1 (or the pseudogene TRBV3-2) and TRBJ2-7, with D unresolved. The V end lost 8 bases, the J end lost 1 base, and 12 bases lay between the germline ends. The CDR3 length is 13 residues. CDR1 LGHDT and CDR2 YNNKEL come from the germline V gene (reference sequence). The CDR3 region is CASRPATSYEQYF. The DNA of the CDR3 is TGTGCCAGCCGCCCAGCGACTTCCTACGAGCAGTACTTC.

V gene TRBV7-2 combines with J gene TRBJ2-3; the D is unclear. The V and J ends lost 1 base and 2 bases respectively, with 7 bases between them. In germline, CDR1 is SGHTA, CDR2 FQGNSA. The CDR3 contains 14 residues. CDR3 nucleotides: TGTGCCAGCAGCTTAGGGAGATACACAGATACGCAGTATTTT. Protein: CASSLGRYTDTQYF.

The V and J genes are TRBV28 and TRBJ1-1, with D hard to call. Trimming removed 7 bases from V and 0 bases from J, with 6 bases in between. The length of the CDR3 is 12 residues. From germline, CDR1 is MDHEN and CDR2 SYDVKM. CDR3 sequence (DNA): TGTGCCAGCAAGCCCTTGAACACTGAAGCTTTCTTT. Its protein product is CASKPLNTEAFF.

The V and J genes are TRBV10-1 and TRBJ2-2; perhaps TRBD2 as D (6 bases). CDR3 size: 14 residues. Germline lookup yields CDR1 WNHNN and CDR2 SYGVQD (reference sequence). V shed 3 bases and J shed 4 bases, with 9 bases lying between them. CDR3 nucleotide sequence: TGCGCCAGCAGTGACGGGAGCTTCACCGGGGAGCTGTTTTTT. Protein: CASSDGSFTGELFF.

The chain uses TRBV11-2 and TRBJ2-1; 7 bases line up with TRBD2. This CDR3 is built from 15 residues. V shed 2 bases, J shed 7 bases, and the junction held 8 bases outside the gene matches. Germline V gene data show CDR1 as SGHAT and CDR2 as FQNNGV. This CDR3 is CASSLTAGVWNEQFF. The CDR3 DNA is TGTGCCAGCAGCTTAACGGCGGGAGTGTGGAATGAGCAGTTCTTC.